This passage covers 12 T cell receptor beta chains from one sample sequenced in a study of technical replicates of blood from a handful of donors. Only in-frame clones appear in the TCRdb table, and some are missing; sequencing was by immunoSEQ multiplex PCR. Among around 92,000 clones listed, approximately 94% were seen once. Sequencing was done on a sample of T cells isolated from PBMCs. The receptors were sampled from a human donor in good health.

The chain links TRBV2 to TRBJ1-2; TRBD1 matches at 11 bases. The trim removed 6 bases at V and 1 base at J, leaving 10 bases unmatched. Germline loops: CDR1 SNHLY, CDR2 FYNNEI. CDR3 length equals 17 residues. The CDR3 region is CASRGTGTGGYNYGYTF. DNA of the CDR3: TGTGCCAGCAGGGGGACCGGGACAGGGGGATATAACTATGGCTACACCTTC.

This clone was seen just once. This chain joins TRBV5-1 and TRBJ2-2; D is unclear. Trimming removed 1 base from V and 1 base from J, with 8 bases in between. From germline, CDR1 is SGHRS and CDR2 YFSETQ. The CDR3 is made up of 15 amino acids. The CDR3: CASSLNMRNTGELFF. DNA for the CDR3: TGCGCCAGCAGCTTGAATATGCGGAACACCGGGGAGCTGTTTTTT. The full variable domain, rest sourced from reference TRBV5-1 and TRBJ2-2, is KAGVTQTPRYLIKTRGQQVTLSCSPISGHRSVSWYQQTPGQGLQFLFEYFSETQRNKGNFPGRFSGRQFSNSRSEMNVSTLELGDSALYLCASSLNMRNTGELFFGEGSRLTVL.

The rearrangement links TRBV7-9 to TRBJ2-2; TRBD1 aligns across 9 bases. The V segment lost 10 bases and the J segment 6 bases; nucleotides outside the gene matches: 15. The length of the CDR3 is 16 residues. Germline V gene data show CDR1 as SEHNR and CDR2 as FQNEAQ (reference sequence). The CDR3 coding sequence is TGTGCCAACCCCCCCCGGGACAGGGCCCCGGCCGGGGAGCTGTTTTTT. This sequence encodes CANPPRDRAPAGELFF.

This chain uses TRBV30 with TRBJ1-6; D is undetermined. The germline CDR1 and CDR2 sequences are GTSNPN and SVGIG (reference sequence). This CDR3 spans 13 amino acids. The V end lost 1 base, the J end lost 3 bases, and 4 bases lay between the germline ends. The CDR3 DNA sequence: TGTGCCTGGAGTGGGCTCTATAATTCACCCCTCCACTTT. Amino acid sequence: CAWSGLYNSPLHF.

The chain employs TRBV9 and TRBJ2-1; no reliable D call. V was cut by 4 bases and J by 0 bases, with 8 bases left in between. This CDR3 is built from 14 residues. The germline V gene has CDR1 SGDLS and CDR2 YYNGEE. CDR3 residues: CASSSRGSYNEQFF. DNA of the CDR3: TGTGCCAGCAGCTCACGAGGCTCCTACAATGAGCAGTTCTTC.

The chain carries TRBV27 and TRBJ1-6; 9 bases line up with TRBD1. This CDR3 region has 14 residues. V was clipped by 5 bases and J by 7 bases; unmatched bases: 3. From germline, CDR1 is MNHEY and CDR2 SMNVEV (reference sequence). The CDR3 region is CASSLGTGNSPLHF. DNA of the CDR3: TGTGCCAGCAGTCTCGGGACAGGGAATTCACCCCTCCACTTT.

This clone was seen only once. V usage is TRBV11-2 and J usage is TRBJ2-1; 14 bases align to TRBD2. CDR1 and CDR2 (germline): SGHAT, FQNNGV. V lost 5 bases to trimming and J lost 7 bases; unmatched junction nucleotides: 10. The CDR3 consists of 17 residues. CDR3 in amino acids: CASSAGLAGGIVNEQFF. DNA of the CDR3: TGTGCCAGCAGCGCCGGACTAGCGGGAGGTATTGTTAATGAGCAGTTCTTC. Full variable domain (rest looked up from reference TRBV11-2 and TRBJ2-1): EAGVAQSPRYKIIEKRQSVAFWCNPISGHATLYWYQQILGQGPKLLIQFQNNGVVDDSQLPKDRFSAERLKGVDSTLKIQPAKLEDSAVYLCASSAGLAGGIVNEQFFGPGTRLTVL.

J is TRBJ2-1 and V is TRBV20-1, with D possibly matching TRBD2 (6 bases). Germline V gene lookup returns CDR1 DFQATT and CDR2 SNEGSKA (reference sequence). The CDR3 is made up of 10 amino acids. V dropped 8 bases and J dropped 13 bases, with 15 bases sitting between them. CDR3 residues: CSTGGRPQFF. The CDR3 coding sequence is TGCAGTACAGGAGGGAGGCCCCAGTTCTTC.

The chain carries TRBV29-1 and TRBJ2-2, with D possibly being TRBD1 (6 bases). The V end lost 1 base, the J end lost 6 bases, and 9 bases lay between the germline ends. The CDR3 runs 13 residues. Germline CDR1 SQVTM, CDR2 ANQGSEA. The DNA of the CDR3 is TGCAGCGTTGAAGGAAGACAGGCCGGGGAGCTGTTTTTT. Its protein is CSVEGRQAGELFF.

This sequence joins TRBV6-4 and TRBJ2-2, with TRBD2 as a possible D gene (6 bases). CDR1 MRHNA and CDR2 SNTAGT come from the germline V gene. The CDR3 has 15 amino acids. The ends were cut back, 8 bases at V and 5 bases at J, with 18 bases in the middle. The CDR3 sequence: CASESLGGSTGELFF. In nucleotides, the CDR3 is TGTGCCAGCGAAAGCCTGGGGGGTAGTACCGGGGAGCTGTTTTTT.

The chain has TRBV25-1 and TRBJ2-1; 12 bases fit TRBD2. The germline CDR1 and CDR2 sequences are MGHDK and SYGVNS. The CDR3 length is 15 residues. J lost 7 bases, V lost 4 bases, and 5 bases had no gene match. The CDR3 reads CASSAGTSGRNEQFF. The CDR3 DNA is TGTGCCAGCAGTGCCGGGACTAGCGGGCGTAATGAGCAGTTCTTC.

This rearrangement joins TRBV6-5 to TRBJ2-5; possible D gene TRBD1, 6 bases. CDR1 and CDR2 (germline): MNHEY, SVGAGI. The CDR3 runs to 14 residues. V lost 5 bases to trimming and J lost 5 bases, with 15 bases between them. The CDR3 loop is CASSMDSAQETQYF. DNA of the CDR3: TGTGCCAGCAGTATGGACAGCGCTCAGGAGACCCAGTACTTC.